Detailed here is one TCR beta chain. Its matching antigen is unknown. Repertoires were generated with immunoSEQ multiplex PCR, while TCRdb's copy carries only in-frame clones and drops some. This table holds 50,000 to 60,000 clones, roughly nine tenths found once. Time point indicated: week 11, during vaccination. Topical imiquimod was applied with each vaccine dose, which held 300 ug of mutant IDH1 20-mer peptide. CDR3 length: 12 amino acids. Germline loops: CDR1 MNHNS, CDR2 SASEGT. The V end was cut by 1 base, the J end by 7 bases, with 5 bases between. The data were taken from a study of a mutant IDH1 vaccine in newly diagnosed glioma.

The sequence derives from a man in his fifties with glioma. This material consisted of PBMCs, taken from a glioma patient whose treatment included an IDH1 peptide vaccine. The chain uses TRBV6-1 and TRBJ2-1; D call uncertain. The DNA for the CDR3 is TGTGCCAGCAGTGAAGGCCAGAATGAGCAGTTCTTC. Its translation is CASSEGQNEQFF.